The source of this TCR beta chain is a study of blood T cell repertoires in COVID-19. Sequencing was performed with immunoSEQ multiplex PCR; in TCRdb, only in-frame clones are kept and a portion is missing. The repertoire holds approximately 450,000 clones, with around nine tenths as singletons. Germline loops: CDR1 MDHEN, CDR2 SYDVKM. CDR3 length: 14 residues. V lost 7 bases and J lost 6; bases outside the gene matches: 7. The source of this sequence is a woman under 30 with acute COVID-19. This sequence joins TRBV28 and TRBJ1-5; 9 bases are a match to TRBD1. Input material: PBMCs or T cells enriched from blood (not recorded which). DNA of the CDR3: TGTGCCAGCACTACAGGGGGCAGCGGTCAGCCCCAGCATTTT. Translated, it gives CASTTGGSGQPQHF.